This passage covers 27 T cell receptor beta chains from one sample sequenced in a study of regulatory T cells in long-lasting Graves disease. The time point is: newly diagnosed GD, antithyroid drugs for less than 3 months. Extracted RNA from PBMCs served as the source of the TCR library. The authors built TCR beta libraries using iRepertoire HTBI primers and Arm-PCR of CDR3 regions. TCRdb processed the multiplex PCR reads anew with MiXCR; each CDR3 protein has one entry. The sample lists hundreds of thousands of distinct CDR3 sequences, 16% occurring once. The sample also formed part of further work on T cells in Graves' hyperthyroidism and ophthalmopathy.

The sequencing used peripheral blood mononuclear cells (PBMCs), collected at new diagnosis, from a patient treated with antithyroid drugs. Receptors originate from a man in his forties with Graves disease.

There are a few counts of this clonotype. This chain joins TRBV7-9 and TRBJ1-1, with D maybe TRBD1 (6 bases). The germline CDR1 and CDR2 sequences are SEHNR and FQNEAQ (reference sequence). The V gene lost 1 base and the J gene lost 4 bases, with 13 bases spanning the gap. This CDR3 has 15 amino acids. The CDR3 nucleotides are TGTGCCAGCAGCTTAGTGGGGGCAGGTGGCACTGAAGCTTTCTTT. Its protein is CASSLVGAGGTEAFF.

This clonotype was seen repeatedly, ten times or more. The gene calls are TRBV5-1 and TRBJ2-3; TRBD2 might be the D (6 bases). Trimming cost V 4 bases and J 2 bases, with 11 bases left between them. CDR1 and CDR2 from the germline V gene are SGHRS and YFSETQ. The CDR3 is 14 amino acids. CDR3 coding DNA: TGCGCCAGCAGCCCTGGGACTGCCACAGATACGCAGTATTTT. This translates into CASSPGTATDTQYF.

The chain recombines TRBV20-1 with TRBJ2-6; unclear D gene. The V end was cut by 3 bases, the J end by 1 base, with 7 bases between. CDR1 and CDR2 (germline): DFQATT, SNEGSKA (reference sequence). The CDR3 runs 14 residues. In DNA, the CDR3 is TGCAGTGCTAGTACCCAGTCTGGGGCCAACGTCCTGACTTTC. This translates into CSASTQSGANVLTF.

Only a few counts were recorded for this clonotype. This sequence joins TRBV4-1 and TRBJ2-2; D may correspond to TRBD1 or TRBD2 (6 bases each). This CDR3 is built from 18 residues. Trimming cost V 3 bases and J 3 bases, with 20 bases left between them. CDR1 is MGHRA, CDR2 YSYEKL, per germline. CDR3 DNA: TGCGCCAGCAGCCAGCTGGGACCTTACAGGGAGGACACCGGGGAGCTGTTTTTT. This sequence encodes CASSQLGPYREDTGELFF.

The chain employs TRBV5-1 and TRBJ1-1; D call uncertain. The V end lost 1 base, the J end lost 1 base, and 8 bases lay between the germline ends. Per germline, CDR1 SGHRS and CDR2 YFSETQ. The CDR3 has 14 amino acids. CDR3 sequence: CASSLTVSNTEAFF. The DNA of the CDR3 is TGCGCCAGCAGCTTGACAGTTTCGAACACTGAAGCTTTCTTT.

This clonotype was detected ten times or more. V and J are TRBV2 and TRBJ2-1; 7 bases match TRBD1. The CDR3 runs to 15 residues. Germline CDR1 and CDR2: SNHLY and FYNNEI. V lost 7 bases and J lost 0; bases outside the gene matches: 6. In DNA, the CDR3 is TGTGCCAGCACTCGACAGGGCGACTCCTACAATGAGCAGTTCTTC. Translated: CASTRQGDSYNEQFF.

This chain links TRBV5-6 with TRBJ2-5, with D perhaps TRBD1 (6 bases). Trimming stripped 2 bases from V and 5 bases from J, with 19 bases between. Per the germline V gene, CDR1 is SGHDT and CDR2 is YYEEEE. There are 16 residues in the CDR3. The CDR3 nucleotides read TGTGCCAGCAGCTTTACAGGGTCCGCCATGGTTGAGACCCAGTACTTC. It specifies CASSFTGSAMVETQYF. The entire variable domain, with the rest obtained from reference TRBV5-6 and TRBJ2-5, is as follows: DAGVTQSPTHLIKTRGQQVTLRCSPKSGHDTVSWYQQALGQGPQFIFQYYEEEERQRGNFPDRFSGHQFPNYSSELNVNALLLGDSALYLCASSFTGSAMVETQYFGPGTRLLVL.

In this sample, this clonotype turned up many times. The genes are TRBV7-2 and TRBJ2-7, with D tentatively TRBD1 (6 bases). The CDR3 length is 17 residues. V was pared by 1 base and J by 6 bases, with 22 bases between. CDR1 and CDR2 (germline): SGHTA, FQGNSA. DNA for the CDR3: TGTGCCAGCAGCTTAGTTTCGGTCGGCAGGGGTAACTCCGAGCAGTACTTC. Translated: CASSLVSVGRGNSEQYF.

This clonotype has at least ten counts. The J gene is TRBJ2-2, the V gene TRBV5-5; D may correspond to TRBD1 or TRBD2 (5 bases each). Germline CDR1 and CDR2: SGHKS and YYEKEE (reference sequence). The CDR3 length is 16 residues. V gave up 0 bases and J gave up 5 bases, with 14 bases separating them. CDR3 loop: CASSLAIQGGTGELFF. The CDR3 DNA is TGTGCCAGCAGCTTGGCCATCCAGGGCGGGACCGGGGAGCTGTTTTTT.

This clonotype was observed at least ten times. The chain couples TRBV20-1 to TRBJ2-3, with D maybe TRBD1 (6 bases). This CDR3 is 14 amino acids long. V was pared by 1 base and J by 1 base, with 9 bases between. Germline assignment: CDR1 DFQATT and CDR2 SNEGSKA (reference sequence). The CDR3 loop is CSARAGDGTDTQYF. CDR3 sequence (DNA): TGCAGTGCTAGAGCAGGGGATGGCACAGATACGCAGTATTTT.

The chain couples TRBV6-5 to TRBJ2-7; TRBD1 matches at 8 bases. Germline V CDR1 and CDR2: MNHEY, SVGAGI. The CDR3 consists of 14 residues. J gave up 11 bases and V 2 bases, and 11 bases lay outside the gene matches. The CDR3 coding sequence is TGTGCCAGCAGTTACGGGAAGGACAGGGCTACAAAGTACTTC. It translates to CASSYGKDRATKYF.

This clonotype was seen only a few times. The chain recombines TRBV28 with TRBJ2-2, with 8 bases that match TRBD2. J was trimmed by 2 bases and V by 3 bases; bases with no gene match: 5. This CDR3 is 16 amino acids long. The germline gives CDR1 MDHEN, CDR2 SYDVKM. The chain's CDR3 is CASSLLSGGNTGELFF. In DNA form, the CDR3 reads TGTGCCAGCAGTTTGCTGAGCGGGGGCAACACCGGGGAGCTGTTTTTT.

This clonotype was counted at least ten times. The J gene is TRBJ1-1, the V gene TRBV2, with D possibly matching TRBD1 (6 bases). With 5 bases removed from V and 4 bases from J, the gap between germline ends came to 14 bases. CDR1 is SNHLY and CDR2 is FYNNEI in the germline V gene. The CDR3 has 14 residues. DNA for the CDR3: TGTGCCAGCAGTCAAGTCGGGACAAGCACTGAAGCTTTCTTT. Amino acids: CASSQVGTSTEAFF.

This clonotype was picked up many times. This chain uses TRBV2 with TRBJ2-7; perhaps D is TRBD1 or TRBD2 (5 bases each). Germline V CDR1 and CDR2: SNHLY, FYNNEI. The CDR3 runs 16 residues. Trimming removed 3 bases from V and 4 bases from J, with 19 bases in between. The CDR3 loop reads CASSDRGAAIRYEQYF. As DNA, the CDR3 is TGTGCCAGCAGTGATCGGGGCGCAGCAATACGGTACGAGCAGTACTTC. The variable domain in full, completed from reference TRBV2 and TRBJ2-7, reads EPEVTQTPSHQVTQMGQEVILRCVPISNHLYFYWYRQILGQKVEFLVSFYNNEISEKSEIFDDQFSVERPDGSNFTLKIRSTKLEDSAMYFCASSDRGAAIRYEQYFGPGTRLTVT.

This clonotype was detected many times. CDR3 amino acids: CASSLRQGFLSPATEAFF. The CDR3 coding sequence is TGTGCCAGCAGCCTTCGACAGGGATTCCTTAGTCCCGCCACTGAAGCTTTCTTT. The chain recombines TRBV11-2 with TRBJ1-1; 7 bases fit TRBD1. Germline lookup yields CDR1 SGHAT and CDR2 FQNNGV. This CDR3 spans 18 amino acids. Germline trimming cut 5 bases from V and 4 bases from J; bases unmatched to any gene: 19.

The chain has TRBV30 and TRBJ1-1; D unresolved. The germline V and J ends were trimmed by 2 bases and 5 bases, with 12 bases remaining between them. The CDR3 totals 13 residues. The germline gives CDR1 GTSNPN, CDR2 SVGIG (reference sequence). The CDR3 DNA reads TGTGCCTGGAGTACGGGATACGGGACTGAAGCTTTCTTT. Its protein is CAWSTGYGTEAFF.

The CDR3 protein is CSVEDRTGPSYEQYF. CDR3 DNA sequence: TGCAGCGTTGAAGATCGGACAGGCCCTTCCTACGAGCAGTACTTC. This sequence joins TRBV29-1 and TRBJ2-7; 7 bases agree with TRBD1. V lost 0 bases, J lost 1 base, and 6 bases stayed unmatched. The CDR3 contains 15 residues. Germline V lookup: CDR1 SQVTM, CDR2 ANQGSEA.

A note on this clonotype: A much larger clone lies one base from this, so it may be a read error. V and J are TRBV18 and TRBJ2-7; TRBD1 matches at 7 bases. The V gene's germline CDR1 is KGHSH and CDR2 LQKENI. The CDR3 contains 15 residues. V shed 7 bases, J shed 3 bases, and the junction held 12 bases outside the gene matches. Here the CDR3 DNA reads TGTGCCAGCTTATCGACAGGGATTCGCATCTACGAGCAGTACTTC. Protein sequence: CASLSTGIRIYEQYF.

This clonotype was detected many times. This chain links TRBV6-9 with TRBJ1-6; weak D call: TRBD1 (6 bases). Trimming took off 3 bases at V and 0 bases at J, with 18 bases between the two ends. Per germline, CDR1 MNHGY and CDR2 SVAAGI. The CDR3 spans 19 residues. CDR3 region: CASSYSIRRGSSYNSPLHF. CDR3 in DNA: TGTGCCAGCAGTTACTCTATTCGGAGGGGGAGCTCCTATAATTCACCCCTCCACTTT.

This clonotype was seen only a few times. A much bigger clone sits one base away, suggesting this may be a read error. The rearrangement uses TRBV6-2 or TRBV6-3 and TRBJ2-3; weak D call: TRBD1 (6 bases). This CDR3 is 16 amino acids long. From germline, CDR1 is MNHEY and CDR2 SVGEGT. CDR3 loop: CVSSPSGQWATDTQYF. CDR3 DNA: TGTGTCAGCAGTCCGTCTGGACAGTGGGCCACAGATACGCAGTATTTT.

The V gene is TRBV28, the J gene TRBJ2-1; TRBD2 matches 9 bases. V shed 6 bases and J 4 bases; nucleotides not matched to a gene: 10. Germline-derived CDR1 and CDR2 are MDHEN and SYDVKM. This CDR3 has 16 amino acids. The CDR3 loop reads CASSPIPSGTYNEQFF. CDR3 DNA sequence: TGTGCCAGCAGCCCTATTCCTAGCGGGACGTACAATGAGCAGTTCTTC.

In its sample, this clonotype was seen many times. V gene TRBV5-5 combines with J gene TRBJ1-1; D is unclear. The CDR3 loop spans 13 amino acids. The germline V and J ends were trimmed by 4 bases and 4 bases, with 11 bases remaining between them. The germline CDR1 and CDR2 sequences are SGHKS and YYEKEE (reference sequence). CDR3 bases: TGTGCCAGCAGCATCATCGACGGCACTGAAGCTTTCTTT. It translates to CASSIIDGTEAFF.

This clonotype was observed at least ten times. The chain joins TRBV7-9 to TRBJ1-2, with D maybe TRBD1 (6 bases). Germline V gene lookup returns CDR1 SEHNR and CDR2 FQNEAQ (reference sequence). The CDR3 loop spans 14 amino acids. The V end was cut by 1 base, the J end by 4 bases, with 10 bases between. CDR3 amino acids: CASSLGGQGYGYTF. The CDR3 DNA follows: TGTGCCAGCAGCTTAGGGGGGCAGGGCTATGGCTACACCTTC.

CDR3 nucleotide sequence: TGTGCCAGCAGCTCATGGGGGAGCAATCAGCCCCAGCATTTT. Translation: CASSSWGSNQPQHF. This chain uses TRBV7-9 with TRBJ1-5, with D perhaps TRBD1 (5 bases). The V end lost 4 bases, the J end lost 1 base, and 8 bases lay between the germline ends. This CDR3 spans 14 amino acids. Germline CDR1 and CDR2: SEHNR and FQNEAQ (reference sequence).

This clonotype was observed many times. This chain uses TRBV12-5 with TRBJ2-7, with TRBD1 matching over 9 bases. Trimming took 6 bases from V and 2 from J; bases not matched to a gene: 5. The CDR3 totals 14 residues. Germline CDR1 and CDR2: LGHNT and FRNRAP. CDR3: CASGKGQGPYEQYF. CDR3 nucleotide sequence: TGTGCTAGTGGAAAGGGACAGGGACCCTACGAGCAGTACTTC.

This clonotype was counted many times. The chain couples TRBV27 to TRBJ2-7; D ambiguous. The CDR3 contains 16 residues. Between the trimmed V and J ends, which lost 1 base and 2 bases, there was a span of 15 bases. Germline V gene lookup returns CDR1 MNHEY and CDR2 SMNVEV (reference sequence). In DNA, the CDR3 is TGTGCCAGCAGTTTATATGTCCCGGGTCGCCCCTACGAGCAGTACTTC. Protein product: CASSLYVPGRPYEQYF.

The chain links TRBV9 to TRBJ2-7; either TRBD1 or TRBD2 may supply D (5 bases each). The V end was cut by 3 bases, the J end by 5 bases, with 15 bases between. The length of the CDR3 is 14 residues. Germline loops: CDR1 SGDLS, CDR2 YYNGEE. CDR3 amino acids: CASSGGEGLHEQYF. CDR3 nucleotide sequence: TGTGCCAGCAGCGGTGGAGAGGGGTTGCACGAGCAGTACTTC.